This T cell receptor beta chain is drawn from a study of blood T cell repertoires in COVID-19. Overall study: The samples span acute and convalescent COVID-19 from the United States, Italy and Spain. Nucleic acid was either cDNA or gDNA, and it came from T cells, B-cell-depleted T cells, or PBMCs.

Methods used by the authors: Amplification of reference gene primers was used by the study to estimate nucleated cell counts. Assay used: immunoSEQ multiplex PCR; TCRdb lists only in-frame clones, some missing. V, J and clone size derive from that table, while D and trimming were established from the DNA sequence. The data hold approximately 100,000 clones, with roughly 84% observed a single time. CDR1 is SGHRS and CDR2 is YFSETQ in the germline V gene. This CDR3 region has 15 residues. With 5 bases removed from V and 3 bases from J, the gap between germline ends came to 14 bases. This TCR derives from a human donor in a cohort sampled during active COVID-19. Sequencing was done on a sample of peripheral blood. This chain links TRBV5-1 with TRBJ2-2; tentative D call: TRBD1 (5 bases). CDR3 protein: CASSSLDRYTGELFF. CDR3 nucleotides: TGCGCCAGCAGTTCGCTCGACAGATACACCGGGGAGCTGTTTTTT.